This T cell receptor beta chain was obtained from a study of blood T cell dynamics during melanoma immunotherapy (dated by TCRdb to between 2020 and 2021). Some background on the complete study: Patients with metastatic melanoma were treated with first-line pembrolizumab or nivolumab plus ipilimumab as standard of care in the United Kingdom. The training cohort was made up of consecutive patients, while a further independent group of patients from the same centre was pooled to form an external validation set. To find early correlates of response, peripheral T cell receptor repertoires were profiled in metastatic melanoma patients before and after one cycle of checkpoint inhibitor therapy. What the study reported, not specific to this receptor: The study could not determine whether the T cell clones driving repertoire changes were melanoma-specific or reflected general immune activation. The relatively small sample size was acknowledged as something that could potentially limit how far the results can be generalized. Patients who later achieved disease control showed a bifurcated PBMC repertoire reorganization at W3, with increased clonality or increased diversity, unlike progressors.

The CDR3 measures 14 amino acids from cysteine to phenylalanine. Solely the CDR3 DNA is kept, with 42 bases framed from the first base. CDR1 and CDR2 were assigned from the germline V gene as SGHRS and YFSETQ. Trimming takes 3 bases off V and 5 bases off J; junction bases not matched to a gene: 7. Sample time point, as interpreted from the label and publication: pre-treatment baseline. Blood samples were collected before treatment (T0) and at week 3 (W3), after the first cycle of checkpoint blockade. Except for two patients with rapid clinical progression, response was assessed 12 weeks after the first infusion by RECIST 1.1; disease control meant complete response, partial response or stable disease. Patients were not eligible if they had prior systemic cancer treatment, concomitant immunosuppressant therapy or synchronous other active malignancies. To track both circulating cells and T cell turnover, TCR beta was sequenced from bulk PBMC as well as from plasma cell-free DNA. Lymphoprep and SepMate tubes were used to isolate PBMC from blood, and red cell lysis was then performed. DNA from PBMC and sorted T cell subsets was extracted with QIAamp DNA Blood Mini kits.

Every bulk PBMC sample was loaded with the same fixed amount of around 400 ng of DNA. TCR beta CDR3 sequences were amplified from genomic DNA using the immunoSEQ TCRb Assay kit according to manufacturer instructions. The KAPA Library Quantification Kit for Illumina platforms was used to quantify the pooled libraries by qPCR. Pooled libraries were clustered at about 0.6-1.2 pM and sequenced on an Illumina NextSeq 500. In the authors' own workflow: TCR data were analyzed with immunoSEQ ANALYZER and the R LymphoSeq package. A rearrangement efficiency score was calculated as productive divided by the sum of productive and non-productive CDR3 sequences. Clonality was measured with the Gini coefficient and diversity with the Renyi index at alpha=1, and both measures were compared pairwise between timepoints within each patient. Clonal relatedness used an edit distance of 3, and repertoire similarity used the Bhattacharyya coefficient, both computed in LymphoSeq. Linear discriminant analysis on week-3 changes in clonality and diversity was built with the R MASS and caret packages to classify response. TCRdb provides this immuneACCESS table in a form limited to in-frame rearrangements. Some clones are lacking; in checked studies, under half of them reflect an unresolved V gene, and why the rest are absent is not known. The V and J calls and clone size are taken from that table; D and trimming were inferred from the DNA. The sample table shows 6,000 to 8,500 clones, and around 82% are seen once. The ten most abundant clones make up around 27% of the sample.

To note about this clone: Its antigen remains undetermined. The sample holds no much larger clone one base away, and base qualities are not on file.

The material was blood, obtained from a patient treated with checkpoint blockade. The chain is encoded by TRBV5-1 joined to TRBJ1-1, with 7 junctional bases fitting TRBD1. The TCR was taken from a human donor with melanoma. The nucleotides read TGCGCCAGCAGCTCCGGGACAGTAGATACTGAAGCTTTCTTT. Translated, it gives CASSSGTVDTEAFF.